Presented here are 31 T cell receptor beta chains from one specimen sequenced in a study of cytomegalovirus exposure and HLA in healthy donors. Vbeta (60) and Jbeta (13) primers were used in the PCR. Sequencing was performed with immunoSEQ multiplex PCR; in TCRdb, only in-frame clones are kept and a portion is missing. Found here are 110,000 to 150,000 clones, 75% to 80% of them singletons; the top ten hold 1.5% to 2%. The specimen was PBMCs. Source of these receptors: a woman aged 25-40 years in good health and CMV-seronegative.

The chain links TRBV4-3 to TRBJ1-1, with TRBD1 as a possible D gene (5 bases). From germline, CDR1 is LGHNA and CDR2 YSLEER. The CDR3 loop spans 13 amino acids. V was cut by 4 bases and J by 4 bases, with 10 bases left in between. Here the CDR3 DNA reads TGCGCCAGCAGCCTTTTGGGGCTCACTGAAGCTTTCTTT. Translated: CASSLLGLTEAFF.

The rearrangement uses TRBV27 and TRBJ2-7; TRBD1 might be the D (5 bases). CDR1 MNHEY and CDR2 SMNVEV come from the germline V gene (reference sequence). This CDR3 spans 19 amino acids. Trimming took off 2 bases at V and 1 base at J, with 24 bases between the two ends. The CDR3 bases are TGTGCCAGCAGTTTAAGGGGTTTGCCCCAGGACGGGCTATCCTACGAGCAGTACTTC. Its protein product is CASSLRGLPQDGLSYEQYF.

The chain combines TRBV18 with TRBJ1-5; D is perhaps TRBD1 (5 bases). V was trimmed by 3 bases and J by 4 bases, leaving 10 bases between them. This CDR3 is built from 14 residues. Looked up from germline, CDR1 is KGHSH and CDR2 is LQKENI. The CDR3 region has the DNA TGTGCCAGCTCACCGGATCGACAGAATCAGCCCCAGCATTTT. Its protein product is CASSPDRQNQPQHF.

This clone was observed a few times. This rearrangement joins TRBV30 to TRBJ2-5; TRBD1 matches at 7 bases. V shed 4 bases and J 3 bases; nucleotides not matched to a gene: 8. Germline CDR1 reads GTSNPN; CDR2 reads SVGIG (reference sequence). This CDR3 has 14 residues. CDR3 sequence (DNA): TGTGCCTGGAAATGGGGCAGGGGGAAAGAGACCCAGTACTTC. As protein: CAWKWGRGKETQYF.

The rearrangement links TRBV29-1 to TRBJ1-2; D is uncertain. The germline V gene encodes CDR1 SQVTM and CDR2 ANQGSEA. Trimming stripped 3 bases from V and 4 bases from J, with 12 bases between. There are 13 residues in the CDR3. The CDR3 is CSVDRPRGYGYTF. CDR3 bases: TGCAGCGTTGACAGGCCCCGGGGCTATGGCTACACCTTC.

The chain combines TRBV4-2 with TRBJ1-2; 7 bases are a match to TRBD1. The CDR3 extends over 12 amino acids. Germline V CDR1 and CDR2: LGHNA, YNFKEQ. V was clipped by 5 bases and J by 4 bases; unmatched bases: 1. Here the CDR3 reads CASSAGGYGYTF. The CDR3 nucleotides read TGTGCCAGCAGCGCAGGGGGCTATGGCTACACCTTC.

The rearrangement uses TRBV10-3 and TRBJ1-1; D remains ambiguous. Between the trimmed V and J ends, which lost 0 bases and 4 bases, there was a span of 9 bases. The CDR3 is 14 residues long. CDR1 ENHRY and CDR2 SYGVKD come from the germline V gene. The CDR3, as DNA: TGTGCCATCAGTGAGTCTGACATGTCCACTGAAGCTTTCTTT. This sequence encodes CAISESDMSTEAFF.

The gene calls are TRBV7-8 and TRBJ1-2; 10 nucleotides line up with TRBD1. There are 16 residues in the CDR3. The V and J ends lost 3 bases and 2 bases, in that order; junction bases with no gene match: 6. Germline loops: CDR1 SGHVS, CDR2 FQNEAQ. The CDR3 loop is CASSLGTGDRNYGYTF. CDR3 nucleotide sequence: TGTGCCAGCAGCTTGGGGACAGGGGATCGGAACTATGGCTACACCTTC.

The chain carries TRBV27 and TRBJ1-2; D unresolved. With 7 bases removed from V and 2 bases from J, the gap between germline ends came to 14 bases. This CDR3 spans 14 amino acids. The germline CDR1 and CDR2 sequences are MNHEY and SMNVEV (reference sequence). The CDR3 nucleotides are TGTGCCAGCAAAGGCACTGGGCAGAACTATGGCTACACCTTC. Translated, it gives CASKGTGQNYGYTF.

The chain recombines TRBV18 with TRBJ1-5; a possible D gene is TRBD1 (6 bases). V gave up 3 bases and J gave up 0 bases, with 12 bases separating them. Germline CDR1 reads KGHSH; CDR2 reads LQKENI. The CDR3 sequence is 16 residues long. The CDR3 sequence: CASSPPGQPSNQPQHF. CDR3 nucleotides: TGTGCCAGCTCACCCCCCGGACAGCCTAGCAATCAGCCCCAGCATTTT.

V usage is TRBV5-6 and J usage is TRBJ2-6; 8 bases are a match to TRBD1. Germline V gene sequence: CDR1 SGHDT, CDR2 YYEEEE. V shed 2 bases and J 0 bases; nucleotides not matched to a gene: 10. CDR3 length: 19 residues. The DNA for the CDR3 is TGTGCCAGCAGCTTACCTCAGGGGGCGCAGGTCTCTGGGGCCAACGTCCTGACTTTC. This translates into CASSLPQGAQVSGANVLTF.

Note on this clone: A junction end diverges from the germline sequence, so it may reflect a read error. The gene calls are TRBV7-7 and TRBJ2-2; 7 bases agree with TRBD1. The CDR3 runs to 15 residues. Germline V gene data show CDR1 as SSHAT and CDR2 as FNYEAQ (reference sequence). The DNA of the CDR3 is TGTGCTAGCAGCTTAGGACAGGCGAACACCGGGGAGCTGTTTTTT. Translating it yields CASSLGQANTGELFF.

The chain recombines TRBV7-6 with TRBJ2-2; 14 nucleotides line up with TRBD2. This CDR3 spans 18 amino acids. Germline-derived CDR1 and CDR2 are SGHVS and FNYEAQ. V dropped 1 base and J dropped 6; count of bases not matched to a gene: 7. Here the CDR3 reads CASSLVPGLAGAPGELFF. Written as DNA, the CDR3 is TGTGCCAGCAGCTTAGTCCCGGGACTAGCGGGGGCTCCCGGGGAGCTGTTTTTT.

A few counts support this clone. The gene calls are TRBV6-1 and TRBJ2-3; no clear D. CDR3 length: 15 amino acids. Germline CDR1 MNHNS, CDR2 SASEGT. Trimming left V 5 bases short and J 5 bases short, with 17 bases between. In DNA form, the CDR3 reads TGTGCCAGCAGTTTGCCCGTTATGAGTAGAGATACGCAGTATTTT. Its translation is CASSLPVMSRDTQYF.

The chain joins TRBV5-1 to TRBJ2-3; D is perhaps TRBD2 (5 bases). The CDR3 is 16 residues long. The ends were cut back, 4 bases at V and 3 bases at J, with 18 bases in the middle. CDR1 is SGHRS and CDR2 is YFSETQ in the germline V gene. The CDR3 loop reads CASSLVPSVATDTQYF. In DNA, the CDR3 is TGCGCCAGCAGCCTAGTTCCGAGTGTAGCGACAGATACGCAGTATTTT.

J is TRBJ2-2 and V is TRBV6-5; D call uncertain. CDR3 size: 16 residues. Germline V gives CDR1 MNHEY, CDR2 SVGAGI. V was pared by 2 bases and J by 4 bases, with 14 bases between. This CDR3 is CASSYPDRRGTGELFF. CDR3 DNA sequence: TGTGCCAGCAGTTACCCCGACCGGCGAGGCACCGGGGAGCTGTTTTTT.

The rearrangement links TRBV11-2 to TRBJ1-3, with 7 bases identical to TRBD1. CDR3 size: 16 residues. Germline lookup yields CDR1 SGHAT and CDR2 FQNNGV. Losses at the gene ends were 3 bases for V and 3 bases for J; bases not matched to a gene: 8. CDR3: CASSLRAGGHGNTIYF. CDR3 DNA: TGTGCCAGCAGCTTGAGGGCAGGGGGACATGGAAACACCATATATTTT.

This rearrangement joins TRBV5-4 to TRBJ1-1, with a tentative D call TRBD1 (5 bases). Germline loops: CDR1 SGHNT, CDR2 YYREEE (reference sequence). The CDR3 extends over 15 amino acids. V lost 1 base and J 0 bases, leaving 10 bases between the germline ends. The CDR3 sequence is CASSLTGEMNTEAFF. The CDR3 DNA is TGTGCCAGCAGCTTGACGGGGGAGATGAACACTGAAGCTTTCTTT.

In this sample, this clone turned up once. The V gene is TRBV29-1, the J gene TRBJ2-5; 9 positions agree with TRBD2. Germline V gives CDR1 SQVTM, CDR2 ANQGSEA. This CDR3 has 15 amino acids. V lost 4 bases to trimming and J lost 2 bases; unmatched junction nucleotides: 8. The CDR3, as DNA: TGCAGCGTTGCTAGCTTAGCGGGGGTACAAGAGACCCAGTACTTC. It translates to CSVASLAGVQETQYF.

The rearrangement uses TRBV11-2 and TRBJ2-7; TRBD1 agrees at 8 bases. The length of the CDR3 is 16 residues. The V gene end was trimmed by 2 bases and the J gene end by 2 bases; junction bases not matched to a gene: 8. Germline assignment: CDR1 SGHAT and CDR2 FQNNGV. The DNA for the CDR3 is TGTGCCAGCAGCTTACCCTGGGACAGGCCAACCTACGAGCAGTACTTC. Protein product: CASSLPWDRPTYEQYF. Based on the CDR3 plus reference TRBV11-2 and TRBJ2-7, the full variable domain is EAGVAQSPRYKIIEKRQSVAFWCNPISGHATLYWYQQILGQGPKLLIQFQNNGVVDDSQLPKDRFSAERLKGVDSTLKIQPAKLEDSAVYLCASSLPWDRPTYEQYFGPGTRLTVT.

This chain joins TRBV7-3 and TRBJ2-3, with 14 bases that match TRBD2. CDR1 and CDR2 (germline): SGHTA, FQGTGA. With 5 bases clipped from V and 5 bases from J, the junction kept 6 bases outside the gene matches. The CDR3 has 16 amino acids. The CDR3 DNA sequence: TGTGCCAGCAGCACCCGACTAGCGGGGGGGCGAGATACGCAGTATTTT. It codes for CASSTRLAGGRDTQYF.

As for this clone: The junction does not match germline at one end; this may be a read error. This chain connects TRBV5-1 to TRBJ1-1, with no clear D. Germline loops: CDR1 SGHRS, CDR2 YFSETQ. The CDR3 consists of 15 residues. The CDR3 protein is CTSSRLDTLLTEAFF. DNA of the CDR3: TGCACCAGCAGCAGACTAGACACCCTGCTGACTGAAGCTTTCTTT.

The chain is built from TRBV10-3 and TRBJ1-2; TRBD1 matches at 11 bases. From germline, CDR1 is ENHRY and CDR2 SYGVKD. V was clipped by 7 bases and J by 8 bases; unmatched bases: 12. The CDR3 has 15 amino acids. The CDR3 sequence is CAINPRDRGEDGYTF. CDR3 coding DNA: TGTGCCATCAACCCCCGGGACAGGGGGGAGGACGGCTACACCTTC.

This clone has only one observation. The J gene is TRBJ2-7, the V gene TRBV10-3; a weak D match, TRBD2 (6 bases). V was pared by 2 bases and J by 4 bases, with 18 bases between. Germline V gene lookup returns CDR1 ENHRY and CDR2 SYGVKD. The CDR3 length is 16 residues. CDR3 bases: TGTGCCATCAGTGAGGCGTCGGGGGATTCTACGTACGAGCAGTACTTC. Translating gives CAISEASGDSTYEQYF.

This clone was observed a single time. The rearrangement uses TRBV11-2 and TRBJ1-6; 8 bases map to TRBD1. The CDR3 loop spans 16 amino acids. Germline assignment: CDR1 SGHAT and CDR2 FQNNGV. The V gene end was trimmed by 1 base and the J gene end by 7 bases; junction bases not matched to a gene: 6. The CDR3 spells CASSLAPTGVNSPLHF. The DNA for the CDR3 is TGTGCCAGCAGCTTAGCCCCGACAGGGGTGAATTCACCCCTCCACTTT.

V gene TRBV7-8 combines with J gene TRBJ2-1, with 8 bases that match TRBD2. The trim removed 4 bases at V and 4 bases at J, leaving 9 bases unmatched. Per germline, CDR1 SGHVS and CDR2 FQNEAQ. This CDR3 is 16 amino acids long. The CDR3 loop is CASSSLASGWYNEQFF. For the CDR3, the DNA is TGTGCCAGCAGCTCCCTGGCTAGCGGGTGGTACAATGAGCAGTTCTTC.

The gene calls are TRBV6-6 and TRBJ1-5; D is undetermined. The germline V gene has CDR1 MNHNY and CDR2 SVGAGI (reference sequence). Trimming stripped 0 bases from V and 2 bases from J, with 11 bases between. This CDR3 comprises 16 residues. The CDR3 coding sequence is TGTGCCAGCAGTTACTCGTGGGGAGAGCGCAATCAGCCCCAGCATTTT. Encoded protein: CASSYSWGERNQPQHF.

This chain links TRBV5-1 with TRBJ1-1, with TRBD1 matching 11 bases. Germline values: CDR1 SGHRS, CDR2 YFSETQ. The CDR3 has 18 residues. The junction had 15 bases not matched to a gene; V was cut back by 3 bases and J by 5 bases. The CDR3 loop reads CASSYGLRDRGYGTEAFF. The CDR3 coding sequence is TGCGCCAGCAGCTACGGACTCCGGGACAGGGGGTATGGGACTGAAGCTTTCTTT.

This clone has a handful of counts. The CDR3 DNA follows: TGTGCCAGCTGGGGGACAGGGGGCGCGAACACTGAAGCTTTCTTT. Protein product: CASWGTGGANTEAFF. V gene TRBV27 combines with J gene TRBJ1-1, with 12 bases matching TRBD1. Germline trimming cut 8 bases from V and 1 base from J; bases unmatched to any gene: 5. The CDR3 spans 15 residues. Germline lookup yields CDR1 MNHEY and CDR2 SMNVEV (reference sequence).

The chain employs TRBV6-1 and TRBJ1-3; D gene uncertain. In germline, CDR1 is MNHNS, CDR2 SASEGT. The CDR3 spans 14 residues. Trimming cost V 1 base and J 0 bases, with 4 bases left between them. The CDR3 DNA reads TGTGCCAGCAGTGAAGGCAGCTCTGGAAACACCATATATTTT. Translation gives CASSEGSSGNTIYF.

The chain is built from TRBV5-6 and TRBJ2-1; D remains unclear. CDR3 length: 16 amino acids. Between the trimmed V and J ends, which lost 0 bases and 0 bases, there was a span of 10 bases. Germline V CDR1 and CDR2: SGHDT, YYEEEE. The DNA for the CDR3 is TGTGCCAGCAGCTTGGACCCGCCGAGCTCCTACAATGAGCAGTTCTTC. Its protein is CASSLDPPSSYNEQFF. The full variable domain, in which reference TRBV5-6 and TRBJ2-1 provide the parts outside the CDR3, is DAGVTQSPTHLIKTRGQQVTLRCSPKSGHDTVSWYQQALGQGPQFIFQYYEEEERQRGNFPDRFSGHQFPNYSSELNVNALLLGDSALYLCASSLDPPSSYNEQFFGPGTRLTVL.